This T cell receptor beta chain was sequenced for a study of Ad26.COV2.S vaccination and SARS-CoV-2 variants. Looking at the study overall: Ad26.COV2.S arm of COV1001 included the donor. Regarding the study as a whole: Spike-specific TCR breadth was greater after Ad26.COV2.S than placebo. Participants given vaccine showed non-spike TCR breadth similar to that of placebo recipients.

Treatment noted: 15 to 20 received Ad26.COV2.S at low or high dose, single or two shots; 5 received placebo; per-sample allocation not given. At day 63 after the first vaccine or placebo injection, samples were drawn. A note on this clone: Its target is not known.

The J segment lost 3 bases and the V segment lost 4 bases, leaving 4 bases of the junction unmatched. CDR1 is MNHEY and CDR2 is SMNVEV in the germline V gene (reference sequence). The CDR3 is 15 residues long. Method: immunoSEQ multiplex PCR; TCRdb's copy keeps in-frame clones and lacks some. The repertoire holds about 480,000 clones, with 70% to 90% as singletons. This sequence originates from a person aged 18-60 years who received the Ad26.COV2.S COVID-19 vaccine or a placebo. Sequencing used peripheral blood, obtained in a trial of Ad26.COV2.S vaccine versus placebo. This sequence joins TRBV27 and TRBJ1-4; 8 bases are shared with TRBD1. This CDR3 is CASSSQGAANEKLFF. The CDR3 bases are TGTGCCAGCAGTTCCCAGGGGGCTGCTAATGAAAAACTGTTTTTT. The full variable domain, completed using reference TRBV27 and TRBJ1-4, is EAQVTQNPRYLITVTGKKLTVTCSQNMNHEYMSWYRQDPGLGLRQIYYSMNVEVTDKGDVPEGYKVSRKEKRNFPLILESPSPNQTSLYFCASSSQGAANEKLFFGSGTQLSVL.